Listed below are T cell receptor beta chains from one sample, sequenced in a study of cytomegalovirus exposure and HLA in healthy donors. TCRdb keeps only in-frame clones here, not all; method: immunoSEQ multiplex PCR. Of under 200,000 clones listed, 91% were seen once; the top ten hold 3% to 3.5%. The sequenced material came from PBMCs. These receptors came from a woman aged 18-30 years in good health and CMV-seropositive. Each CDR3 is given with its conserved first and last residue. A D gene is named only where the DNA matches it firmly. A clone size is listed for some rows: how often the clone was seen (once, few, many), or a class if it is expanded.

j_gene,abundance,v_gene,d_gene,CDR3nt,CDR3aa
TRBJ2-7,few,TRBV4-3,-,TGCGCCAGCAGCCAAGATCGTGGCAGAACCTACGAGCAGTACTTC,CASSQDRGRTYEQYF
TRBJ2-7,-,TRBV14,TRBD1,TGTGCCAGCAGCCAGGGACAGACCTACGAGCAGTACTTC,CASSQGQTYEQYF
TRBJ1-3,-,TRBV5-4,TRBD1,TGTGCCAGCAGCTTGACGACAGGGCTAAACTCTGGAAACACCATATATTTT,CASSLTTGLNSGNTIYF
TRBJ2-7,-,TRBV5-4,TRBD2,TGTGCCAGCAGCTTGGCGAGCGGGAGCTACTACGAGCAGTACTTC,CASSLASGSYYEQYF
TRBJ1-3,-,TRBV11-2,TRBD1,TGTGCCAGCAGCTTCCTTGACAGGGGAGGAAACACCATATATTTT,CASSFLDRGGNTIYF
TRBJ2-3,-,TRBV2,-,TGTGCCAGCAGTTGGGGAGGAGAAAGTAAGGCAGATACGCAGTATTTT,CASSWGGESKADTQYF
TRBJ2-1,-,TRBV2,TRBD2,TGTGCCAAAAAGGACGGGGGGGTGGAGTTCTTC,CAKKDGGVEFF
TRBJ1-3,-,TRBV4-1,TRBD1,TGCGCCAGCAGCCCTTACGGGACAGGGATAGGAAACACCATATATTTT,CASSPYGTGIGNTIYF
TRBJ2-5,-,TRBV2,TRBD2,TGTGCCAGCAGCCCGAATGGGCGGGGGGGCCGAGAGACCCAGTACTTC,CASSPNGRGGRETQYF
TRBJ2-7,-,TRBV2,TRBD1,TGTGCCAGCAAGAGACAGGGGACCCCCTACGAGCAGTACTTC,CASKRQGTPYEQYF
TRBJ1-2,-,TRBV6-5,-,TGTGCCAGCAGTTACTCCTCGAGTTACTCTGGCTACACCTTC,CASSYSSSYSGYTF
TRBJ2-3,-,TRBV19,TRBD2,TGTGCCAGTAGTCCAAGACTAGCCTCTAGCACAGATACGCAGTATTTT,CASSPRLASSTDTQYF
TRBJ2-7,-,TRBV7-6,-,TGTGCCAGCAGCTTAGCCAAATCCTACGAGCAGTACTTC,CASSLAKSYEQYF
TRBJ2-7,-,TRBV15,TRBD2,TGTGCCACACGGGAGGGCCGCTCCTACGAGCAGTACTTC,CATREGRSYEQYF
TRBJ1-5,-,TRBV28,-,TGTGCCAGCAGTTTTGAACAGCTCAATCAGCCCCAGCATTTT,CASSFEQLNQPQHF
TRBJ1-5,-,TRBV19,-,TGTGCCAGTCGCGGACAGTATAGCAATCAGCCCCAGCATTTT,CASRGQYSNQPQHF
TRBJ2-1,-,TRBV5-1,-,TGCGCCAGCAGCTTGGAAGGTAGGGGGGGCCGGAATGAGCAGTTCTTC,CASSLEGRGGRNEQFF
TRBJ2-1,-,TRBV7-2,TRBD1,TGTGCCAGCAGGACAGGGATTGAGCAGTTCTTC,CASRTGIEQFF
TRBJ2-7,-,TRBV19,TRBD1,TGTGCCAGTAGTACCGCAGGGGGTGTCTACGAGCAGTACTTC,CASSTAGGVYEQYF
TRBJ1-3,-,TRBV5-1,TRBD1,TGCGCCAGCAGTCGGGAGGGACAGGGCTTTGGAAACACCATATATTTT,CASSREGQGFGNTIYF
TRBJ1-1,once,TRBV6-5,-,TGTGCCAGCAGTCCGGGAAGGACTGAAGCTTTCTTT,CASSPGRTEAFF
TRBJ2-1,-,TRBV4-2,-,TGTGCCAGCAGCCAGGGCCCTGGGCCCTACAATGAGCAGTTCTTC,CASSQGPGPYNEQFF
TRBJ2-3,-,TRBV19,TRBD2,TGTGCCAGTAGTGATAGCGGGGGGCCCGCAGATACGCAGTATTTT,CASSDSGGPADTQYF
TRBJ1-5,-,TRBV4-1,-,TGCGCCAGCAGCCAAGAGGCGGGAGGGGGCAATCAGCCCCAGCATTTT,CASSQEAGGGNQPQHF
TRBJ1-5,-,TRBV6-5,-,TGTGCCAGCAGTCCAACTAGGACGCCGAGATGGCCCCAGCATTTT,CASSPTRTPRWPQHF
TRBJ1-2,-,TRBV5-1,-,TGCGCCAGCAGCTTGGAACAGGGTTTTGGCTACACCTTC,CASSLEQGFGYTF
TRBJ2-3,-,TRBV29-1,-,TGCAGCGGGGAGAAAGATACGCAGTATTTT,CSGEKDTQYF
TRBJ2-3,-,TRBV27,-,TGTGCCAGCAGTATCGGTTTGAGCACAGATACGCAGTATTTT,CASSIGLSTDTQYF
TRBJ1-1,-,TRBV28,-,TGTGCCAGCAGTCCCCATCGGACACCAAACACTGAAGCTTTCTTT,CASSPHRTPNTEAFF
TRBJ2-5,-,TRBV29-1,-,TGCAGCGTTGAAACGGAGATCGGAAAGACCCAGTACTTC,CSVETEIGKTQYF
TRBJ2-3,-,TRBV19,-,TGTGCCAGTAGTAGAGGGGATACGCAGTATTTT,CASSRGDTQYF
TRBJ2-3,-,TRBV6-5,TRBD2,TGTGCCAGCAGTGGACTAGCGGGGGGGCAAGATACGCAGTATTTT,CASSGLAGGQDTQYF